Following are 27 T cell receptor beta chains from one sample sequenced in a study of blood T cell repertoires in COVID-19. TCRdb's table, derived via immunoSEQ multiplex PCR, lists solely in-frame clones and lacks some. This repertoire shows hundreds of thousands of clones, about 91% found once; its top ten account for 1.3% to 1.5%. The sequencing sample was made of peripheral blood. Receptors were obtained from a man aged 80 or over with acute or convalescent COVID-19.

CDR3 nucleotides: TGTGCCAGCAGCTTCGTTCAGGGCACCGGGGAGCTGTTTTTT. This translates into CASSFVQGTGELFF. The chain couples TRBV5-6 to TRBJ2-2, with D possibly matching TRBD1 (5 bases). The germline gives CDR1 SGHDT, CDR2 YYEEEE. The CDR3 has 14 amino acids. V dropped 2 bases and J dropped 4 bases, with 9 bases sitting between them.

This clone showed up just a few times. The rearrangement links TRBV7-2 to TRBJ1-4; a possible D gene is TRBD1 (5 bases). The ends were cut back, 4 bases at V and 7 bases at J, with 13 bases in the middle. This CDR3 region has 14 residues. Looked up from germline, CDR1 is SGHTA and CDR2 is FQGNSA. This CDR3 is CASSSGYLGEKLFF. Here the CDR3 DNA reads TGTGCCAGCAGCTCAGGGTATCTGGGTGAAAAACTGTTTTTT.

The chain combines TRBV5-4 with TRBJ2-1; 12 bases map to TRBD2. After removal of 3 bases from V and 7 bases from J, the junction contained 2 bases not matched to a gene. The CDR3 length is 14 residues. Germline-derived CDR1 and CDR2 are SGHNT and YYREEE (reference sequence). In DNA form, the CDR3 reads TGTGCCAGCAGCTCTAGCGGGGGGGCAAATGAGCAGTTCTTC. Protein product: CASSSSGGANEQFF. Complete variable domain (other parts from reference TRBV5-4 and TRBJ2-1): ETGVTQSPTHLIKTRGQQVTLRCSSQSGHNTVSWYQQALGQGPQFIFQYYREEENGRGNFPPRFSGLQFPNYSSELNVNALELDDSALYLCASSSSGGANEQFFGPGTRLTVL.

This clone was seen a single time. J is TRBJ1-2 and V is TRBV6-5, with D possibly being TRBD1 (6 bases). The CDR3 covers 14 residues. V dropped 5 bases and J dropped 4 bases, with 14 bases sitting between them. CDR1 is MNHEY, CDR2 SVGAGI, per germline. Here the CDR3 DNA reads TGTGCCAGCAGTCCTCGGGACACGATCTATGGCTACACCTTC. This sequence encodes CASSPRDTIYGYTF.

The chain employs TRBV3-1 (or the pseudogene TRBV3-2) and TRBJ2-7; D may be TRBD1 (5 bases). The V end lost 3 bases, the J end lost 1 base, and 10 bases lay between the germline ends. CDR3 length: 14 residues. Germline V gives CDR1 LGHDT, CDR2 YNNKEL (reference sequence). As DNA, the CDR3 is TGTGCCAGCAGCCATACAGGTACATCCTACGAGCAGTACTTC. Amino acids: CASSHTGTSYEQYF.

The V gene is TRBV6-4, the J gene TRBJ2-1, with D tentatively TRBD1 (6 bases). Trimming removed 0 bases from V and 1 base from J, with 7 bases in between. The CDR3 is made up of 15 amino acids. CDR1 is MRHNA and CDR2 is SNTAGT in the germline V gene. CDR3 nucleotide sequence: TGTGCCAGCAGTGACTCTCAGGGGTCCTACAATGAGCAGTTCTTC. Its translation is CASSDSQGSYNEQFF.

The table lists this clone with a count of one. The sample carries other DNA sequences with the same CDR3. The V gene is TRBV15, the J gene TRBJ1-6; D not certain. This CDR3 comprises 14 residues. Looked up from germline, CDR1 is LNHNV and CDR2 is YYDKDF (reference sequence). The V end was cut by 0 bases, the J end by 7 bases, with 7 bases between. CDR3 DNA sequence: TGTGCCACCAGCAGAGATCCGGGAAATTCACCCCTCCACTTT. Translation: CATSRDPGNSPLHF.

A word on this clone: The same CDR3 can be traced to other DNA sequences in this sample. The chain joins TRBV5-1 to TRBJ2-3; TRBD2 is a possible D gene (6 bases). V dropped 0 bases and J dropped 0 bases, with 8 bases sitting between them. The CDR3 is made up of 15 amino acids. The V gene's germline CDR1 is SGHRS and CDR2 YFSETQ. The CDR3 region is CASSLAGGSTDTQYF. In nucleotides, the CDR3 is TGCGCCAGCAGCTTGGCCGGGGGTAGCACAGATACGCAGTATTTT.

This clone occurred a few times. V is TRBV6-6 and J is TRBJ2-7; D may be TRBD1 (5 bases). V was shortened by 4 bases and J by 0 bases, with 10 bases between the two germline ends. Germline V gene data show CDR1 as MNHNY and CDR2 as SVGAGI (reference sequence). This CDR3 is 14 amino acids long. The CDR3, as DNA: TGTGCCAGCAGTTCTGAAGGGGACTCCTACGAGCAGTACTTC. It specifies CASSSEGDSYEQYF.

J is TRBJ1-1 and V is TRBV7-9, with D possibly TRBD1 on 6 matching bases. The V gene's germline CDR1 is SEHNR and CDR2 FQNEAQ (reference sequence). Trimming left V 6 bases short and J 0 bases short, with 14 bases between. The CDR3 is made up of 15 amino acids. CDR3 loop: CASRDHRALNTEAFF. The CDR3, as DNA: TGTGCCAGCAGAGATCACAGGGCATTGAACACTGAAGCTTTCTTT.

The V call is TRBV6-2 or TRBV6-3, the J call TRBJ2-5, with no clear D. CDR3 length: 12 residues. Germline V CDR1 and CDR2: MNHEY, SVGEGT. V was shortened by 2 bases and J by 5 bases, with 6 bases between the two germline ends. CDR3: CASSYDEETQYF. DNA of the CDR3: TGTGCCAGCAGTTACGATGAGGAGACCCAGTACTTC.

CDR3 bases: TGTGCCAGCAGTGTGGACAGGGGGATCTCGAAGGACCAAGAGACCCAGTACTTC. It yields the protein CASSVDRGISKDQETQYF. The V gene is TRBV6-2 or TRBV6-3, the J gene TRBJ2-5, with 10 bases fitting TRBD1. The CDR3 has 18 residues. V shed 5 bases, J shed 0 bases, and the junction held 12 bases outside the gene matches. Germline V gene data show CDR1 as MNHEY and CDR2 as SVGEGT.

V and J are TRBV19 and TRBJ1-1; D uncertain. The V end was cut by 6 bases, the J end by 4 bases, with 15 bases between. The germline gives CDR1 LNHDA, CDR2 SQIVND (reference sequence). The CDR3 is 14 amino acids. The CDR3: CASRVLAGSTEAFF. CDR3 nucleotides: TGTGCCAGTAGGGTCTTGGCGGGGAGCACTGAAGCTTTCTTT.

The rearrangement links TRBV6-4 to TRBJ2-1; 8 positions match TRBD2. V was clipped by 3 bases and J by 5 bases; unmatched bases: 9. The CDR3 spans 16 residues. The germline V gene encodes CDR1 MRHNA and CDR2 SNTAGT. CDR3 residues: CASSEFGLAGNNEQFF. The CDR3 DNA reads TGTGCCAGCAGTGAGTTTGGGCTAGCGGGTAACAATGAGCAGTTCTTC.

This chain joins TRBV5-4 and TRBJ2-3; tentative D call: TRBD1 (5 bases). The CDR3 consists of 15 residues. V was trimmed by 3 bases and J by 0 bases, leaving 11 bases between them. CDR1 SGHNT and CDR2 YYREEE come from the germline V gene (reference sequence). The CDR3 nucleotides read TGTGCCAGCAGCTCATTACAGGTTAGCACAGATACGCAGTATTTT. Translation gives CASSSLQVSTDTQYF.

The genes are TRBV5-6 and TRBJ1-2, with 7 bases lining up with TRBD1. This CDR3 has 14 amino acids. Germline loops: CDR1 SGHDT, CDR2 YYEEEE. After removal of 4 bases from V and 2 bases from J, the junction contained 5 bases not matched to a gene. Here the CDR3 reads CASSRQGLNYGYTF. The CDR3 nucleotides read TGTGCCAGCAGCCGACAGGGCCTCAACTATGGCTACACCTTC. The full variable domain, completed using reference TRBV5-6 and TRBJ1-2, is DAGVTQSPTHLIKTRGQQVTLRCSPKSGHDTVSWYQQALGQGPQFIFQYYEEEERQRGNFPDRFSGHQFPNYSSELNVNALLLGDSALYLCASSRQGLNYGYTFGSGTRLTVV.

This chain connects TRBV4-2 to TRBJ1-3; D may be TRBD1 (5 bases). CDR3 length equals 15 residues. Germline-derived CDR1 and CDR2 are LGHNA and YNFKEQ. Trimming took off 1 base at V and 4 bases at J, with 11 bases between the two ends. This CDR3 is CASSQGRTTGNTIYF. The CDR3 DNA follows: TGTGCCAGCAGCCAAGGCCGGACAACAGGAAACACCATATATTTT.

The J gene is TRBJ2-5, the V gene TRBV4-1, with D possibly TRBD1 on 6 matching bases. V shed 2 bases and J shed 0 bases, with 10 bases lying between them. In germline, CDR1 is MGHRA, CDR2 YSYEKL. The CDR3 runs to 15 residues. DNA of the CDR3: TGCGCCAGCAGCCAACTATCAGGGGACCAAGAGACCCAGTACTTC. Translated, it gives CASSQLSGDQETQYF.

In its sample, this clone was seen once. This chain joins TRBV4-1 and TRBJ2-4; 11 bases are shared with TRBD1. There are 18 residues in the CDR3. Losses at the gene ends were 1 base for V and 7 bases for J; bases not matched to a gene: 12. In germline, CDR1 is MGHRA, CDR2 YSYEKL. The CDR3 region is CASSQAPGQGVLINIQYF. The CDR3 DNA is TGCGCCAGCAGCCAAGCCCCGGGACAGGGGGTTTTGATTAACATTCAGTACTTC.

This clone was counted once. V usage is TRBV25-1 and J usage is TRBJ2-5, with a tentative D call TRBD1 (6 bases). This CDR3 is 16 amino acids long. CDR1 MGHDK and CDR2 SYGVNS come from the germline V gene. The V end lost 4 bases, the J end lost 0 bases, and 15 bases lay between the germline ends. Here the CDR3 DNA reads TGTGCCAGCAGTGCCTTAAAGACAGGAGACCAAGAGACCCAGTACTTC. It encodes CASSALKTGDQETQYF.

The chain uses TRBV2 and TRBJ2-5; 8 bases are a match to TRBD1. The CDR3 consists of 14 residues. Germline assignment: CDR1 SNHLY and CDR2 FYNNEI. Germline trimming cut 6 bases from V and 2 bases from J; bases unmatched to any gene: 5. CDR3 DNA sequence: TGTGCCAGCAGCTTCGGACAGGGACAAGAGACCCAGTACTTC. This codes for CASSFGQGQETQYF.

The rearrangement links TRBV7-8 to TRBJ2-7; 11 positions agree with TRBD1. V lost 10 bases, J lost 5 bases, and 10 bases stayed unmatched. Germline V lookup: CDR1 SGHVS, CDR2 FQNEAQ. This CDR3 contains 14 residues. The chain's CDR3 is CAIGTGGSSNEQYF. The DNA for the CDR3 is TGTGCCATAGGGACAGGGGGTTCCTCGAACGAGCAGTACTTC. Variable domain in full (rest from reference TRBV7-8 and TRBJ2-7): GAGVSQSPRYKVAKRGQDVALRCDPISGHVSLFWYQQALGQGPEFLTYFQNEAQLDKSGLPSDRFFAERPEGSVSTLKIQRTQQEDSAVYLCAIGTGGSSNEQYFGPGTRLTVT.

J is TRBJ2-3 and V is TRBV19, with 8 bases lining up with TRBD1. The CDR3 has 13 amino acids. With 7 bases clipped from V and 7 bases from J, the junction kept 7 bases outside the gene matches. Germline lookup yields CDR1 LNHDA and CDR2 SQIVND (reference sequence). Here the CDR3 reads CASNNQGANTQYF. The CDR3 coding sequence is TGTGCCAGTAATAACCAGGGGGCGAATACGCAGTATTTT. The full variable domain, with the rest looked up from reference TRBV19 and TRBJ2-3, is DGGITQSPKYLFRKEGQNVTLSCEQNLNHDAMYWYRQDPGQGLRLIYYSQIVNDFQKGDIAEGYSVSREKKESFPLTVTSAQKNPTAFYLCASNNQGANTQYFGPGTRLTVL.

This CDR3 is CSASFSGNYNEQFF. Here the CDR3 DNA reads TGCAGTGCTAGTTTTAGCGGGAACTACAATGAGCAGTTCTTC. This rearrangement joins TRBV20-1 to TRBJ2-1; 8 bases line up with TRBD2. Per germline, CDR1 DFQATT and CDR2 SNEGSKA (reference sequence). V trimming: 3 bases; J trimming: 3 bases; junction bases outside the gene matches: 4. The CDR3 is made up of 14 amino acids.

The V and J genes are TRBV15 and TRBJ2-3; no clear D. The CDR3 spans 16 residues. CDR1 is LNHNV and CDR2 is YYDKDF in the germline V gene (reference sequence). Trimming took 0 bases from V and 0 from J, leaving 10 bases between them. The CDR3 coding sequence is TGTGCCACCAGCAGAGATCTAGGTGTAAGCACAGATACGCAGTATTTT. It translates to CATSRDLGVSTDTQYF.

The J gene is TRBJ2-2, the V gene TRBV4-1, with 9 nucleotides matching TRBD1. This CDR3 has 17 amino acids. Germline-derived CDR1 and CDR2 are MGHRA and YSYEKL. The junction had 7 bases not matched to a gene; V was cut back by 3 bases and J by 2 bases. In DNA form, the CDR3 reads TGCGCCAGCAGCCAGAACGGACAGGGGTTTAACACCGGGGAGCTGTTTTTT. This codes for CASSQNGQGFNTGELFF.

This chain uses TRBV27 with TRBJ2-3; tentative D call: TRBD2 (5 bases). The germline V and J ends were trimmed by 1 base and 0 bases, with 5 bases remaining between them. There are 14 residues in the CDR3. Germline V gene sequence: CDR1 MNHEY, CDR2 SMNVEV (reference sequence). CDR3 region: CASSLWTSTDTQYF. The CDR3 coding sequence is TGTGCCAGCAGTTTATGGACTAGCACAGATACGCAGTATTTT.